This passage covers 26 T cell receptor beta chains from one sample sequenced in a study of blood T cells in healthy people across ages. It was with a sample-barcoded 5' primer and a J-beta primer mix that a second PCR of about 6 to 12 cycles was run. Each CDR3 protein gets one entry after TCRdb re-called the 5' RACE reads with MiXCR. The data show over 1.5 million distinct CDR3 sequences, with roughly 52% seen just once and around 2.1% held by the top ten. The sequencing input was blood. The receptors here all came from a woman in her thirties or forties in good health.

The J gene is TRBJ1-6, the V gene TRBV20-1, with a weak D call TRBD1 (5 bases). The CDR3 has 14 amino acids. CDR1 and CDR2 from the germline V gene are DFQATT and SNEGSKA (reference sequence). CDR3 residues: CSVPMGGLDSPLHF. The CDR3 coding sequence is TGCAGCGTCCCGATGGGGGGTCTTGATTCACCCCTCCACTTT.

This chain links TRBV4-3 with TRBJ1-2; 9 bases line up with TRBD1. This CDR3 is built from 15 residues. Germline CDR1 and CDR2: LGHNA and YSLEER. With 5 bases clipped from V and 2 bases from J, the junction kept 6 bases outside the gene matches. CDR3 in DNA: TGCGCCAGCAGCACGGCGGGACAGGGAAACTATGGCTACACCTTC. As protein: CASSTAGQGNYGYTF.

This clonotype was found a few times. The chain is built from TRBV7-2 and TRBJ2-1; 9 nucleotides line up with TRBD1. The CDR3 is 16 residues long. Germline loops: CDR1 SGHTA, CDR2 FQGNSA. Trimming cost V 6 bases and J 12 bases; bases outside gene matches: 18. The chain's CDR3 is CASSLLTGTGSGGQFF. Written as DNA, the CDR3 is TGTGCCAGCAGTTTGTTGACCGGGACAGGGTCAGGAGGGCAGTTCTTC. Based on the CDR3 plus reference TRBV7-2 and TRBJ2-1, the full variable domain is GAGVSQSPSNKVTEKGKDVELRCDPISGHTALYWYRQSLGQGLEFLIYFQGNSAPDKSGLPSDRFSAERTGGSVSTLTIQRTQQEDSAVYLCASSLLTGTGSGGQFFGPGTRLTVL.

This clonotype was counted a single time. DNA of the CDR3: TGCAGTGCTAGAGAAGGGCGGCGGTCGGTCAATGGCTACACCTTC. As protein: CSAREGRRSVNGYTF. J is TRBJ1-2 and V is TRBV20-1; D not certain. This CDR3 has 15 amino acids. In germline, CDR1 is DFQATT, CDR2 SNEGSKA (reference sequence). The germline V and J ends were trimmed by 0 bases and 6 bases, with 17 bases remaining between them.

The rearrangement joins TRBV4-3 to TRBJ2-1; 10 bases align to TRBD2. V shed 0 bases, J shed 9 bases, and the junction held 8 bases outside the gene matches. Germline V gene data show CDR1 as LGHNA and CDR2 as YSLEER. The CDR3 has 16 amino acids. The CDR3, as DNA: TGCGCCAGCAGCCAAGATCTAAGCGGGGGGGCCGTTGAGCAGTTCTTC. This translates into CASSQDLSGGAVEQFF.

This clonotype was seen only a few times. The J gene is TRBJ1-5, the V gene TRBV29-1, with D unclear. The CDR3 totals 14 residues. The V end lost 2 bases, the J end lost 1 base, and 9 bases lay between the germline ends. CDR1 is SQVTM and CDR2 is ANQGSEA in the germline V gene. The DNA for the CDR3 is TGCAGCGTTGAAATTCCGGGGAGCAATCAGCCCCAGCATTTT. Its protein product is CSVEIPGSNQPQHF.

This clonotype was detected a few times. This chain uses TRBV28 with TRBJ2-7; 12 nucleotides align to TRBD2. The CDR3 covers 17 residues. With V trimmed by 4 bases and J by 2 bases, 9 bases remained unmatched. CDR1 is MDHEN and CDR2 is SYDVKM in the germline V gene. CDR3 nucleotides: TGTGCCAGCAGTTCGCACCTAGGACTAGCGGGGACCTACGAGCAGTACTTC. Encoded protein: CASSSHLGLAGTYEQYF.

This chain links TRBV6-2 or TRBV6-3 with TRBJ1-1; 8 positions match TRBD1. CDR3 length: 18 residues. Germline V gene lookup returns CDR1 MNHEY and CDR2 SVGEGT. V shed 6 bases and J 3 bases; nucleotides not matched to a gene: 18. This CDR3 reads CASSSQTDRGIRDTEAFF. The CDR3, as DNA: TGTGCCAGCAGCTCCCAAACCGACAGGGGCATAAGGGACACTGAAGCTTTCTTT.

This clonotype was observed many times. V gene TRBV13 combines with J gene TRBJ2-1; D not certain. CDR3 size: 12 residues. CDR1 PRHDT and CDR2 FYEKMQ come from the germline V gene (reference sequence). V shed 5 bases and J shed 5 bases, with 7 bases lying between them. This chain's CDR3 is CASSPPNNEQFF. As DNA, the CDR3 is TGTGCCAGCAGCCCTCCAAACAATGAGCAGTTCTTC.

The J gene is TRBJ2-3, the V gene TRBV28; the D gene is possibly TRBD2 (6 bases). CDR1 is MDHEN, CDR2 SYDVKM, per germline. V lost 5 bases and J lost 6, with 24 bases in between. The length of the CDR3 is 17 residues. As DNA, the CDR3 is TGTGCCAGCAGTCCACGAGGACTACTTCCTGGGACCGATACGCAGTATTTT. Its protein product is CASSPRGLLPGTDTQYF.

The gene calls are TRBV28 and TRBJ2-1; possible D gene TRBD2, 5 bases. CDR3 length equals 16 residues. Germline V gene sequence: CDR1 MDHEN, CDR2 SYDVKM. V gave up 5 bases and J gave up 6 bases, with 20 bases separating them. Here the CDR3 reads CASSGFLAPQINEQFF. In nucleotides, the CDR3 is TGTGCCAGCAGTGGTTTTCTAGCCCCACAAATCAATGAGCAGTTCTTC.

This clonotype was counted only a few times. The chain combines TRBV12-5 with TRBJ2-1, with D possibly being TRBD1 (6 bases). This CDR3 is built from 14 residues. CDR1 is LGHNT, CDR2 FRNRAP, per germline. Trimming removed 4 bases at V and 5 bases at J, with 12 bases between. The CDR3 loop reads CASGWGQGNNEQFF. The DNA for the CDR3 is TGTGCTAGTGGTTGGGGTCAGGGGAACAATGAGCAGTTCTTC.

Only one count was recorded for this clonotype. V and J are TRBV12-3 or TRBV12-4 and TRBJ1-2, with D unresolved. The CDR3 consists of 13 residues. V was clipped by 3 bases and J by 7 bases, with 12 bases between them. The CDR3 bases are TGTGCCAGCAGTTTCACGAACGAGGCTGGCTACACCTTC. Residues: CASSFTNEAGYTF.

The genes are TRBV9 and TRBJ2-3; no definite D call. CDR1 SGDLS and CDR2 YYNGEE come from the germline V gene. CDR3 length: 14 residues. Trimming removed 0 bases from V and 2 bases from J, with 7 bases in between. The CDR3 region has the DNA TGTGCCAGCAGCGTAGATGGGAACACAGATACGCAGTATTTT. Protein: CASSVDGNTDTQYF.

The CDR3 region has the DNA TGTGCCAGCTCACCAGGGGCCTCATCTATTTTCTACAATGAGCAGTTCTTC. Protein: CASSPGASSIFYNEQFF. The chain carries TRBV18 and TRBJ2-1; TRBD1 might be the D (5 bases). Trimming left V 2 bases short and J 3 bases short, with 17 bases between. Germline values: CDR1 KGHSH, CDR2 LQKENI. CDR3 length: 17 residues.

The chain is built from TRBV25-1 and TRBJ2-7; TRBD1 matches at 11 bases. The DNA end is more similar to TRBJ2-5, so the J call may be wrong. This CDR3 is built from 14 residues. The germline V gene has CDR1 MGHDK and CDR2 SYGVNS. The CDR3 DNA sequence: TGTGCCAGCGCTGGACAGGGGGCTTGGGAGACCCAGTACTTC. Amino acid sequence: CASAGQGAWETQYF.

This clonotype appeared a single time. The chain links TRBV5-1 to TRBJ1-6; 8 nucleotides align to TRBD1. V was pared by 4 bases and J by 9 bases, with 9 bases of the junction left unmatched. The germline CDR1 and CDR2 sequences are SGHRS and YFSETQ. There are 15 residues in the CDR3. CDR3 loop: CASSPRTGTGSPLHF. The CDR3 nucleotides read TGCGCCAGCAGCCCCCGGACAGGGACCGGTTCACCCCTCCACTTT.

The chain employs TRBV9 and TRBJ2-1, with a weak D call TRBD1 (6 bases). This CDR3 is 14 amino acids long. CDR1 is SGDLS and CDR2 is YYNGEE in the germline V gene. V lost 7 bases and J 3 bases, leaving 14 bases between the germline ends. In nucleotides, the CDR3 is TGTGCCAGCGGGCCGGGACACCTCTACAATGAGCAGTTCTTC. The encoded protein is CASGPGHLYNEQFF.

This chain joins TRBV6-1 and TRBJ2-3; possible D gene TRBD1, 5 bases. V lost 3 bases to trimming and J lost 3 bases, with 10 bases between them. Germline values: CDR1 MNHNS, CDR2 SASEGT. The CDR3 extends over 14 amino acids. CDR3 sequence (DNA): TGTGCCAGCAGTGATGTGGCAGGGACAGATACGCAGTATTTT. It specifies CASSDVAGTDTQYF.

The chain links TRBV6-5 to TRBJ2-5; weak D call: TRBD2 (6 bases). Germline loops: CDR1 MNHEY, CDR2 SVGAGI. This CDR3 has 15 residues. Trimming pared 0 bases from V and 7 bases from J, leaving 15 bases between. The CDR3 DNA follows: TGTGCCAGCAGTTACTCTGAAGGCCTCGGGGGGACCCAGTACTTC. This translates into CASSYSEGLGGTQYF.

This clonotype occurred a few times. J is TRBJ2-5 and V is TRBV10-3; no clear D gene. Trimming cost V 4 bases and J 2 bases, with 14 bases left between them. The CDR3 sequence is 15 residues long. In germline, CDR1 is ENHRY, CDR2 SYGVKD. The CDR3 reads CAISGSGLSQETQYF. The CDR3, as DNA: TGTGCCATCAGTGGGTCGGGCCTCTCTCAAGAGACCCAGTACTTC.

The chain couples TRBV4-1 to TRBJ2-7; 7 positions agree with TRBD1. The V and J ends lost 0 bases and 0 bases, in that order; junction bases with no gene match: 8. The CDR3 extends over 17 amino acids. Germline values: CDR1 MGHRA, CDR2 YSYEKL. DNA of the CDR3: TGCGCCAGCAGCCAAGATAGGACAGGACTTTTCTCCTACGAGCAGTACTTC. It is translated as CASSQDRTGLFSYEQYF.

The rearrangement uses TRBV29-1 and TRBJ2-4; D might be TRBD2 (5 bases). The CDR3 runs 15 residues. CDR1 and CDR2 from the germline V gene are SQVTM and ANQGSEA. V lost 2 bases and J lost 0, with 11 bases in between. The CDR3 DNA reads TGCAGCGTTGAAACCGGACTGGGAGCCAAAAACATTCAGTACTTC. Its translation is CSVETGLGAKNIQYF.

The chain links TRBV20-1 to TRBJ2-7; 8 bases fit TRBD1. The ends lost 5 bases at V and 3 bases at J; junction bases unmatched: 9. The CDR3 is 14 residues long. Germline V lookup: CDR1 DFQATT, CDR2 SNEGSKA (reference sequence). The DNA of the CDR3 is TGCAGTGCTCCTCAGCCAGGGGGCAGCTACGAGCAGTACTTC. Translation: CSAPQPGGSYEQYF.

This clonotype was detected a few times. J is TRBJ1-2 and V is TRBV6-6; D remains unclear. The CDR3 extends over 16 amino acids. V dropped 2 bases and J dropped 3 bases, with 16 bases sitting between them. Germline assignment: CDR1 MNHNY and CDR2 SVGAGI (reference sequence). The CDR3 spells CASSYIAEGTDYGYTF. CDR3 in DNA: TGTGCCAGCAGTTACATTGCCGAGGGAACCGACTATGGCTACACCTTC.

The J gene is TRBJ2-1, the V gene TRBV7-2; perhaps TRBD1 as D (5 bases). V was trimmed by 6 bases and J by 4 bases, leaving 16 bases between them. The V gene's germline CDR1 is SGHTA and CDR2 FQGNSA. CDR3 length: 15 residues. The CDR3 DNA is TGTGCCAGCAGTTCCGAACCAGGGTTATACAATGAGCAGTTCTTC. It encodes CASSSEPGLYNEQFF.